Shown below are 20 T cell receptor beta chains from a single sample sequenced in a study of T-cell memory formation after mild COVID-19. TCRdb re-analysed the 5' RACE reads in MiXCR, keeping a single row per CDR3 protein. Here the sample spans around 200,000 distinct CDR3 sequences, more than 25% being singletons. Sequences were obtained from PBMCs or a T cell subset sorted from them (not recorded which). These TCRs come from an adult woman who had mild COVID-19 (a few samples of this study predate the infection). Cell type and time point are not known.

The sample holds many counts of this clonotype. V gene TRBV5-5 combines with J gene TRBJ2-5; a weak D match, TRBD2 (6 bases). V lost 4 bases, J lost 1 base, and 17 bases lay in between. Germline V gives CDR1 SGHKS, CDR2 YYEKEE (reference sequence). The CDR3 contains 16 residues. CDR3 sequence reads: CASSPTPGTSQETQYF. Written as DNA, the CDR3 is TGTGCCAGCAGCCCGACACCCGGGACTTCCCAAGAGACCCAGTACTTC.

V is TRBV12-3 or TRBV12-4 and J is TRBJ2-3; TRBD1 aligns across 10 bases. This CDR3 contains 15 residues. The junction had 8 bases not matched to a gene; V was cut back by 6 bases and J by 5 bases. For the CDR3, the DNA is TGTGCCAGCAGGTGGGACAGGGGATCGGGAGATACGCAGTATTTT. Translation: CASRWDRGSGDTQYF.

This clonotype turned up a few times. The rearrangement joins TRBV27 to TRBJ2-7; maybe TRBD1 (6 bases). CDR3 size: 13 residues. V was shortened by 4 bases and J by 5 bases, with 12 bases between the two germline ends. CDR1 MNHEY and CDR2 SMNVEV come from the germline V gene (reference sequence). The DNA for the CDR3 is TGTGCCAGCAGTTACAGGGCCGCCCACGAGCAGTACTTC. Encoded protein: CASSYRAAHEQYF.

This clonotype was found a few times. The V gene is TRBV7-2, the J gene TRBJ2-2; no firm D call. The CDR3 runs to 15 residues. V was clipped by 4 bases and J by 4 bases, with 13 bases between them. The germline V gene has CDR1 SGHTA and CDR2 FQGNSA. CDR3 in DNA: TGTGCCAGCAGCTCAACTGGAACATTCACCGGGGAGCTGTTTTTT. It encodes CASSSTGTFTGELFF.

This chain joins TRBV7-9 and TRBJ2-1; 9 nucleotides agree with TRBD1. V trimming: 11 bases; J trimming: 6 bases; junction bases outside the gene matches: 11. Germline CDR1 and CDR2: SEHNR and FQNEAQ (reference sequence). The CDR3 covers 14 residues. The CDR3 sequence: CAGFARQGGNEQFF. CDR3 bases: TGTGCCGGCTTCGCGAGACAGGGGGGCAATGAGCAGTTCTTC. Combining the CDR3 with reference TRBV7-9 and TRBJ2-1 gives the whole variable domain DTGVSQNPRHKITKRGQNVTFRCDPISEHNRLYWYRQTLGQGPEFLTYFQNEAQLEKSRLLSDRFSAERPKGSFSTLEIQRTEQGDSAMYLCAGFARQGGNEQFFGPGTRLTVL.

V usage is TRBV5-5 and J usage is TRBJ2-5; D gene ambiguous. Looked up from germline, CDR1 is SGHKS and CDR2 is YYEKEE (reference sequence). There are 14 residues in the CDR3. V gave up 2 bases and J gave up 5 bases, with 13 bases separating them. The CDR3 region is CASSFGELRETQYF. The CDR3 coding sequence is TGTGCCAGCAGCTTCGGAGAATTACGGGAGACCCAGTACTTC.

The chain combines TRBV12-3 or TRBV12-4 with TRBJ2-7; D is tentatively TRBD1 or TRBD2 (5 bases each). Trimming shortened V by 6 bases and J by 3 bases, and 18 bases separated the two germline ends. CDR3 size: 15 residues. This CDR3 is CASRRTWDGYYEQYF. The CDR3 nucleotides are TGTGCCAGCAGGCGAACGTGGGACGGATACTACGAGCAGTACTTC.

The chain couples TRBV4-3 to TRBJ2-7, with D possibly matching TRBD2 (6 bases). The CDR3 length is 13 residues. From germline, CDR1 is LGHNA and CDR2 YSLEER. V lost 4 bases and J lost 5, with 12 bases in between. CDR3 in DNA: TGCGCCAGCAGCCTGGACGCGGGAAACGAGCAGTACTTC. Translation gives CASSLDAGNEQYF.

This clonotype was seen only a few times. The CDR3 loop reads CASSENRETQYF. The DNA of the CDR3 is TGTGCCAGCAGCGAAAACCGCGAGACCCAGTACTTC. The chain employs TRBV7-9 and TRBJ2-5, with D unclear. Looked up from germline, CDR1 is SEHNR and CDR2 is FQNEAQ (reference sequence). Trimming removed 5 bases from V and 5 bases from J, with 9 bases in between. The CDR3 runs 12 residues.

V usage is TRBV5-5 and J usage is TRBJ2-6, with a possible D match to TRBD1 (6 bases). V was clipped by 4 bases and J by 0 bases, with 8 bases between them. Germline CDR1 SGHKS, CDR2 YYEKEE (reference sequence). The CDR3 totals 15 residues. CDR3 residues: CASSPGDSGANVLTF. CDR3 DNA sequence: TGTGCCAGCAGCCCAGGGGACTCTGGGGCCAACGTCCTGACTTTC.

This clonotype was counted only a few times. The J gene is TRBJ2-1, the V gene TRBV27; TRBD2 matches at 8 bases. Germline lookup yields CDR1 MNHEY and CDR2 SMNVEV (reference sequence). J was trimmed by 8 bases and V by 7 bases; bases with no gene match: 19. The CDR3 covers 17 residues. CDR3 in amino acids: CASTLWVREGQLDEQFF. CDR3 coding DNA: TGTGCCAGCACCCTATGGGTCCGGGAGGGCCAGCTCGATGAGCAGTTCTTC.

There are a few counts of this clonotype. The chain carries TRBV20-1 and TRBJ2-3; 7 positions agree with TRBD2. This CDR3 spans 15 amino acids. Germline CDR1 is DFQATT and CDR2 is SNEGSKA (reference sequence). V lost 4 bases and J lost 4; bases outside the gene matches: 11. As DNA, the CDR3 is TGCAGTGCTAAAAATTTCGGGGGGAACGCAGATACGCAGTATTTT. As protein: CSAKNFGGNADTQYF.

The table lists this clonotype with a few counts. The chain employs TRBV4-3 and TRBJ2-1, with 8 bases lining up with TRBD2. The V and J ends lost 1 base and 10 bases, in that order; junction bases with no gene match: 12. CDR3 size: 16 residues. The V gene's germline CDR1 is LGHNA and CDR2 YSLEER. CDR3 in amino acids: CASSQALSGRGPEQFF. As DNA, the CDR3 is TGCGCCAGCAGCCAAGCTTTAAGCGGGAGAGGACCAGAGCAGTTCTTC.

This chain joins TRBV3-1 and TRBJ2-7; TRBD2 matches at 7 bases. CDR1 and CDR2 (germline): LGHDT, YNNKEL (reference sequence). The trim removed 0 bases at V and 3 bases at J, leaving 5 bases unmatched. The CDR3 has 15 residues. DNA for the CDR3: TGTGCCAGCAGCCAAGATCTGCGGGAGAACTACGAGCAGTACTTC. It specifies CASSQDLRENYEQYF.

This clonotype was seen more than once but under ten times. CDR3 in amino acids: CASNSASGTGTDGYTF. The DNA of the CDR3 is TGTGCCAGCAACTCTGCTTCCGGGACAGGGACTGACGGCTACACCTTC. The V call is TRBV5-4, the J call TRBJ1-2; TRBD1 agrees at 9 bases. Germline V CDR1 and CDR2: SGHNT, YYREEE (reference sequence). This CDR3 comprises 16 residues. With V trimmed by 6 bases and J by 8 bases, 17 bases remained unmatched.

There are a few counts of this clonotype. The chain has TRBV7-9 and TRBJ2-3; 11 bases fit TRBD1. The CDR3 is 17 residues long. CDR1 SEHNR and CDR2 FQNEAQ come from the germline V gene (reference sequence). J lost 6 bases, V lost 1 base, and 9 bases had no gene match. The CDR3 DNA is TGTGCCAGCAGCTTAGGGACAGGGGGCATCGGAATGGATACGCAGTATTTT. Translated: CASSLGTGGIGMDTQYF. Complete variable domain (other parts from reference TRBV7-9 and TRBJ2-3): DTGVSQNPRHKITKRGQNVTFRCDPISEHNRLYWYRQTLGQGPEFLTYFQNEAQLEKSRLLSDRFSAERPKGSFSTLEIQRTEQGDSAMYLCASSLGTGGIGMDTQYFGPGTRLTVL.

This clonotype was detected a few times. The chain recombines TRBV20-1 with TRBJ2-3, with 8 bases fitting TRBD2. Germline assignment: CDR1 DFQATT and CDR2 SNEGSKA (reference sequence). The V segment lost 3 bases and the J segment 4 bases; nucleotides outside the gene matches: 3. The CDR3 is 13 residues long. CDR3 nucleotide sequence: TGCAGTGCTAGCGGGGGGGCCGCAGATACGCAGTATTTT. It is translated as CSASGGAADTQYF.

The J gene is TRBJ2-3, the V gene TRBV7-9; possibly TRBD1 for D (6 bases). The germline CDR1 and CDR2 sequences are SEHNR and FQNEAQ (reference sequence). CDR3 length: 16 amino acids. The V end lost 5 bases, the J end lost 0 bases, and 15 bases lay between the germline ends. CDR3 DNA sequence: TGTGCCAGCAGCCCAGACCTCGGACAGAGCACAGATACGCAGTATTTT. This translates into CASSPDLGQSTDTQYF.

The chain is built from TRBV7-8 and TRBJ2-5; TRBD1 matches at 7 bases. This CDR3 has 16 residues. V trimming: 6 bases; J trimming: 3 bases; junction bases outside the gene matches: 13. Germline CDR1 and CDR2: SGHVS and FQNEAQ. The CDR3 DNA sequence: TGTGCCAGCAGTAGCCTCCGGGACAGCGTTGAAGAGACCCAGTACTTC. Translating it yields CASSSLRDSVEETQYF.

The chain links TRBV24-1 to TRBJ2-2; possible D gene TRBD2, 6 bases. CDR1 KGHDR and CDR2 SFDVKD come from the germline V gene. The ends were cut back, 1 base at V and 5 bases at J, with 13 bases in the middle. This CDR3 is 16 amino acids long. The CDR3 sequence is CATSDFRGTQTGELFF. The CDR3 DNA reads as TGTGCCACCAGTGATTTTCGGGGGACTCAAACCGGGGAGCTGTTTTTT.